What follows are 2 T cell receptor beta chains derived from one specimen sequenced in a study of T cell responses to AZD1222 COVID-19 vaccine. The assay was immunoSEQ multiplex PCR, and TCRdb's table has in-frame clones only and misses some. The sample consists of under 150,000 clones, more than 85% of them appearing once. Here the sequenced sample was peripheral blood, taken on day 0 of AZD1222 vaccination. All receptors come from an adult in good health.

The chain combines TRBV7-8 with TRBJ1-5; D gene uncertain. The germline V gene encodes CDR1 SGHVS and CDR2 FQNEAQ. The CDR3 loop spans 17 amino acids. Between the trimmed V and J ends, which lost 5 bases and 1 base, there was a span of 18 bases. CDR3 DNA: TGTGCCAGCAGCCCCCATGGACGGCCTCTAAGCAATCAGCCCCAGCATTTT. It translates to CASSPHGRPLSNQPQHF.

The chain employs TRBV6-5 and TRBJ2-4; possibly TRBD1 for D (6 bases). The CDR3 extends over 15 amino acids. Trimming removed 9 bases from V and 2 bases from J, with 17 bases in between. The germline V gene has CDR1 MNHEY and CDR2 SVGAGI. The CDR3 DNA reads as TGTGCCAGGGAATACCACAGGGTACCCAAAAACATTCAGTACTTC. Encoded protein: CAREYHRVPKNIQYF.